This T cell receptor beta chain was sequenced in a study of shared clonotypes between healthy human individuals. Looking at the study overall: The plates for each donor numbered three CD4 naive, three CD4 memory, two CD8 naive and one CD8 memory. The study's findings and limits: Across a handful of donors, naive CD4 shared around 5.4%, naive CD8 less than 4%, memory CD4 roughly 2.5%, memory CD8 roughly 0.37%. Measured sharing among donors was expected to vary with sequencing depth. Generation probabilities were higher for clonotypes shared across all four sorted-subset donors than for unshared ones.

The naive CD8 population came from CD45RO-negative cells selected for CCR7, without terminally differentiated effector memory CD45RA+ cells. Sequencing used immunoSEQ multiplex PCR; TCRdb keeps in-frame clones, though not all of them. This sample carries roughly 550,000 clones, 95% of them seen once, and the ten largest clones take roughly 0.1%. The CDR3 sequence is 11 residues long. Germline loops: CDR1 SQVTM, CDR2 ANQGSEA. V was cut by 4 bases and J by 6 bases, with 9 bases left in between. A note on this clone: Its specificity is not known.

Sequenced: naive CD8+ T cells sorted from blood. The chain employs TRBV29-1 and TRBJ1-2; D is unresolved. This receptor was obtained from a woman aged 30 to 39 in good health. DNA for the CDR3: TGCAGCGTTGTAGCGCTGAATGGCTACACCTTC. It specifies CSVVALNGYTF.